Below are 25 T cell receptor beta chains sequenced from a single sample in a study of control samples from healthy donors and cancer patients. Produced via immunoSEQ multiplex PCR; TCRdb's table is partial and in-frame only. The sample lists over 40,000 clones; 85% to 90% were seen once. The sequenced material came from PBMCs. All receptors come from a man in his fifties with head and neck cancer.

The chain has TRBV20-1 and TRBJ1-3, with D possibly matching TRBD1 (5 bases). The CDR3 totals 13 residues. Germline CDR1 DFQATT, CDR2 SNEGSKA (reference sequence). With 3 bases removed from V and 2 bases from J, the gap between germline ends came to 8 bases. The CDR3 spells CSASTGTGNTIYF. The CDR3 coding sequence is TGCAGTGCTAGTACAGGCACTGGAAACACCATATATTTT.

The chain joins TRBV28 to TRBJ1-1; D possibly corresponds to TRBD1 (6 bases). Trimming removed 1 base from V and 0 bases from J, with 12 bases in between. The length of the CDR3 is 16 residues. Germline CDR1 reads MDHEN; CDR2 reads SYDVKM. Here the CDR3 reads CASSLLQGTVNTEAFF. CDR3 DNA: TGTGCCAGCAGTTTATTGCAGGGGACGGTGAACACTGAAGCTTTCTTT.

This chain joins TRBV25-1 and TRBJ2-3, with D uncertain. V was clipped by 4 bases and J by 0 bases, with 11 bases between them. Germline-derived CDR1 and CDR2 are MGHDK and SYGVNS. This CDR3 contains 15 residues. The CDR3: CASSGQSSSTDTQYF. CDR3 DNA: TGTGCCAGCAGTGGCCAGTCTTCTAGCACAGATACGCAGTATTTT.

The CDR3 loop is CASSLGLQETQYF. The CDR3 bases are TGTGCCAGCAGTCTGGGACTTCAAGAGACCCAGTACTTC. The rearrangement uses TRBV12-3 or TRBV12-4 and TRBJ2-5; tentative D call: TRBD2 (6 bases). The CDR3 covers 13 residues. Trimming pared 5 bases from V and 2 bases from J, leaving 9 bases between.

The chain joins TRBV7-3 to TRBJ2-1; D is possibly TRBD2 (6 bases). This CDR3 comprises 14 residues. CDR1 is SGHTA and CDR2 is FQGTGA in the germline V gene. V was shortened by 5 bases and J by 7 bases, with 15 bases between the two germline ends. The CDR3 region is CASSPGLISNEQFF. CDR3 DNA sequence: TGTGCCAGCAGCCCGGGACTGATCTCGAATGAGCAGTTCTTC. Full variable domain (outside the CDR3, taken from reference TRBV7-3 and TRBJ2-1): GAGVSQTPSNKVTEKGKYVELRCDPISGHTALYWYRQSLGQGPEFLIYFQGTGAADDSGLPNDRFFAVRPEGSVSTLKIQRTERGDSAVYLCASSPGLISNEQFFGPGTRLTVL.

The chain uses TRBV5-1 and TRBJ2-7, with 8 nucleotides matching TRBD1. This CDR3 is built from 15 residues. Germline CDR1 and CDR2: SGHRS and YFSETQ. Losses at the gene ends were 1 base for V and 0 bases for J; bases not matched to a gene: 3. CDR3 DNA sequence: TGCGCCAGCAGCTTGACAGGGGGTCCCTCCTACGAGCAGTACTTC. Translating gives CASSLTGGPSYEQYF.

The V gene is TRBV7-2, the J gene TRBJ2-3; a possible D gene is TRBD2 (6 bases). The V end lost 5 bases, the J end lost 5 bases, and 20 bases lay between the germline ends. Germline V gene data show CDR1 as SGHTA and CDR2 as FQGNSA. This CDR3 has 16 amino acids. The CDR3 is CASSIRSGGARDTQYF. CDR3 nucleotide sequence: TGTGCCAGCAGCATCCGTAGCGGCGGGGCCCGAGATACGCAGTATTTT.

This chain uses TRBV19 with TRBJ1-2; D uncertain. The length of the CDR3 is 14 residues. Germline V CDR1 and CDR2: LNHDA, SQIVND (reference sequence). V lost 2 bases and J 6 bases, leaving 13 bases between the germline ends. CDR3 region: CASSILAPGDGYTF. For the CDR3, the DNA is TGTGCCAGTAGTATATTGGCCCCTGGGGATGGCTACACCTTC.

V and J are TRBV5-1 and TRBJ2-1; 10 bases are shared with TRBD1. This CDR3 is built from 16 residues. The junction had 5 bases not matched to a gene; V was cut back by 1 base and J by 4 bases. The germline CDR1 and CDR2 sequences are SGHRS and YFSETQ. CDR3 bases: TGCGCCAGCAGCTTGACCGGGACAGGGGTTTACAATGAGCAGTTCTTC. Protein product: CASSLTGTGVYNEQFF. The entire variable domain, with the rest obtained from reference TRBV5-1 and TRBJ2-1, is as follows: KAGVTQTPRYLIKTRGQQVTLSCSPISGHRSVSWYQQTPGQGLQFLFEYFSETQRNKGNFPGRFSGRQFSNSRSEMNVSTLELGDSALYLCASSLTGTGVYNEQFFGPGTRLTVL.

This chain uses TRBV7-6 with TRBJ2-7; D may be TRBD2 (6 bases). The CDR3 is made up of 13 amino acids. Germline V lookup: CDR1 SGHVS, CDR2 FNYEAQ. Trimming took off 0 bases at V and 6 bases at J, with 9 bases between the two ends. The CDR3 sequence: CASSLARETEQYF. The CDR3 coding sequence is TGTGCCAGCAGCTTAGCACGGGAGACCGAGCAGTACTTC.

The CDR3 DNA follows: TGTGCCAGCAGTTTTGCCCGCTACGAGCAGTACTTC. Residues: CASSFARYEQYF. The chain links TRBV12-3 or TRBV12-4 to TRBJ2-7; D is undetermined. This CDR3 spans 12 amino acids. The V end was cut by 3 bases, the J end by 3 bases, with 6 bases between.

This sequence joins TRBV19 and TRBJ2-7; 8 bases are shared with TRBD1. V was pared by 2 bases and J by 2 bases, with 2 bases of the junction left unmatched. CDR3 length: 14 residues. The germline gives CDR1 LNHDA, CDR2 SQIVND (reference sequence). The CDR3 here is CASSIWTGPYEQYF. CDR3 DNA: TGTGCCAGTAGTATATGGACAGGGCCCTACGAGCAGTACTTC.

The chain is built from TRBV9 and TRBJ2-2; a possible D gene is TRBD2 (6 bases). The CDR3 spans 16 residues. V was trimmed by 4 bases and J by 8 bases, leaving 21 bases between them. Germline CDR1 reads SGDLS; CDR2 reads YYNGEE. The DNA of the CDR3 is TGTGCCAGCAGCCCTCGGTTGGGGGAGGCGCTTGGGGAGCTGTTTTTT. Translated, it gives CASSPRLGEALGELFF.

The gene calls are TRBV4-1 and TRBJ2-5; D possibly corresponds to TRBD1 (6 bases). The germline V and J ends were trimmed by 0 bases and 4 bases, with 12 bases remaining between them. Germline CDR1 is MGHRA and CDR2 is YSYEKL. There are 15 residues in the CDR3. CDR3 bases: TGCGCCAGCAGCCAAGAATCTAAACAGGGAGAGACCCAGTACTTC. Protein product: CASSQESKQGETQYF.

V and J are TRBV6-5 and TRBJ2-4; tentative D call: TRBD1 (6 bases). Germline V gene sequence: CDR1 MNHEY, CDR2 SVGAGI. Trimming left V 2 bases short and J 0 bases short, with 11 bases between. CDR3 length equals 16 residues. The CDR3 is CASSYVTGAAKNIQYF. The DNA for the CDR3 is TGTGCCAGCAGTTACGTGACAGGTGCAGCCAAAAACATTCAGTACTTC.

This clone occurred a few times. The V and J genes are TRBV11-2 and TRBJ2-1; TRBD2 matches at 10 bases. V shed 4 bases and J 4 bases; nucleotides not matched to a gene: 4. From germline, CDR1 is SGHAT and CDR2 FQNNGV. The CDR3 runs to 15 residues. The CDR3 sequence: CASSSIAGGYNEQFF. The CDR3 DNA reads TGTGCCAGCAGCTCGATAGCGGGGGGATACAATGAGCAGTTCTTC. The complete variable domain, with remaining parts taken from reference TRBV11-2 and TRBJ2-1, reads EAGVAQSPRYKIIEKRQSVAFWCNPISGHATLYWYQQILGQGPKLLIQFQNNGVVDDSQLPKDRFSAERLKGVDSTLKIQPAKLEDSAVYLCASSSIAGGYNEQFFGPGTRLTVL.

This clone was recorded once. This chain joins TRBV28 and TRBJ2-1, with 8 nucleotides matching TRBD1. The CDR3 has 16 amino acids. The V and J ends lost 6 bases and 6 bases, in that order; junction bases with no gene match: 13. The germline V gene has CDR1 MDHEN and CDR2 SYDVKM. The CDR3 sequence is CASSSPGQGRINEQFF. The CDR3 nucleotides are TGTGCCAGCAGCTCTCCCGGACAGGGTAGAATCAATGAGCAGTTCTTC.

CDR3 sequence reads: CVTSLGVGPNTGELFF. The CDR3 DNA follows: TGTGTCACCTCGCTCGGAGTCGGTCCGAACACCGGGGAGCTGTTTTTT. The rearrangement joins TRBV16 to TRBJ2-2; D unresolved. The V gene's germline CDR1 is KGHSY and CDR2 FQNENV. This CDR3 spans 16 amino acids.

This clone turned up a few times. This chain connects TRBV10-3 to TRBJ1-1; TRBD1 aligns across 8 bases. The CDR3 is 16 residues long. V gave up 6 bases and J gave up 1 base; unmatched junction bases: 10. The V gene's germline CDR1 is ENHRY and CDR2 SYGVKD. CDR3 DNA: TGTGCCATCAGCGGACAGGGTTTGGTAAGGAACACTGAAGCTTTCTTT. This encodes CAISGQGLVRNTEAFF.

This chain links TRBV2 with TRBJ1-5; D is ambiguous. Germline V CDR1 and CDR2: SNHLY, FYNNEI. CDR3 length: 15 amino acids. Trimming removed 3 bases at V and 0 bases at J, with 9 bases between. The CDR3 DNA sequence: TGTGCCAGCAGTGATTTTCGGTATAGCAATCAGCCCCAGCATTTT. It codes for CASSDFRYSNQPQHF.

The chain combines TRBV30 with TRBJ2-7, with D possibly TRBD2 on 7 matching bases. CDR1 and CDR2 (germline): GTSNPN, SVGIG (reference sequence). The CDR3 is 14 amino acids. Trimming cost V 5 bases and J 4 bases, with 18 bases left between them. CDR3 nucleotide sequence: TGTGCCTGGGCCCCGGGAAGGGGGGGATACGAGCAGTACTTC. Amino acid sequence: CAWAPGRGGYEQYF.

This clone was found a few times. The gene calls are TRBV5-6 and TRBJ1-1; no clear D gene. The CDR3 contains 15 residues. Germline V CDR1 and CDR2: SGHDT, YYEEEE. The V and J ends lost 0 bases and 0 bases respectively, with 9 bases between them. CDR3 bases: TGTGCCAGCAGCTTGGGGGGTAGAATGAACACTGAAGCTTTCTTT. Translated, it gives CASSLGGRMNTEAFF.

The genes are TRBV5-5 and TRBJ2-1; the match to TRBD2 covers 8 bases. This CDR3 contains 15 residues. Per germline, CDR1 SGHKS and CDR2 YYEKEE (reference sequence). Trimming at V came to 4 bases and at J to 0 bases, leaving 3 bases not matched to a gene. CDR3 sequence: CASSRLASSYNEQFF. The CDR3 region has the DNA TGTGCCAGCAGCCGACTAGCGAGCTCCTACAATGAGCAGTTCTTC.

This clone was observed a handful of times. The CDR3 sequence is CASRRAGSTSEQFF. In DNA, the CDR3 is TGTGCCAGCCGAAGGGCAGGCTCCACAAGTGAGCAGTTCTTC. This chain uses TRBV7-9 with TRBJ2-1; D gene ambiguous. Germline lookup yields CDR1 SEHNR and CDR2 FQNEAQ (reference sequence). Trimming stripped 8 bases from V and 9 bases from J, with 20 bases between. The CDR3 consists of 14 residues.

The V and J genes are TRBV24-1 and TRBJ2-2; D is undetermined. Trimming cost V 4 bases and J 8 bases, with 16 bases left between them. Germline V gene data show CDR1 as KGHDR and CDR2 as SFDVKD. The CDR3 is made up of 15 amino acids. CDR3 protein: CATSETGPTPGELFF. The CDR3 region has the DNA TGTGCCACCAGTGAGACCGGACCCACTCCGGGGGAGCTGTTTTTT.